This TCR beta chain was captured in a study of tumor-infiltrating lymphocytes in primary liver carcinoma. Study-wide findings and caveats: Significantly greater top-250-clone fractions characterized tumors relative to blood (p = 0.039).

Regarding this clonotype: Its target is unknown. Sequence at one end of the junction differs from germline and may be a read error.

Total RNA and DNA came together from around 18-30 mg of bulk tissue without cell sorting. TCR beta cDNA was prepared out of around 460 ng total RNA by means of a constant-region primer. Investigators got TCR beta libraries out of three nested multiplex PCR rounds, done with slightly modified ARM-PCR. Researchers ran the first two PCR rounds for approximately 10 cycles each with TRBV1-TRBV30 forward primers and a C-beta reverse primer. TCRdb called the multiplex PCR reads again in MiXCR, with one record for every CDR3 protein. This sample yields about 110,000 distinct CDR3 sequences, of which approximately 78% are seen a single time; approximately 20% belongs to the top ten. The CDR3 runs to 13 residues. CDR1 and CDR2 (germline): SGDLS, YYNGEE.

The chain couples TRBV9 to TRBJ2-3; possible D gene TRBD1, 5 bases. This clonotype was sampled from a man aged 35 to 55 with primary liver carcinoma and hepatitis B virus infection. The specimen was liver tumor tissue from sampling region 3. Subset here: tumor region T3, left-lateral pole. The chain's CDR3 is CASSRISTGTRYF. The CDR3 DNA reads as TGTGCCAGCAGCAGGATTAGCACAGGTACGCGGTATTTT.